The 13 T cell receptor beta chains given below trace back to one sample, sequenced in a study of blood T cell repertoires in COVID-19. Assay: immunoSEQ multiplex PCR; the TCRdb copy retains only in-frame clones and omits some. The sample yields about 73,000 clones, 70% to 85% seen once. Specimen: peripheral blood. Source of these receptors: a woman in her fifties or sixties with acute or convalescent COVID-19.

The J gene is TRBJ1-3, the V gene TRBV6-1; D unclear. V lost 0 bases and J lost 4, with 10 bases in between. The CDR3 sequence is 15 residues long. Per the germline V gene, CDR1 is MNHNS and CDR2 is SASEGT. CDR3: CASSEAAVRGNTIYF. CDR3 in DNA: TGTGCCAGCAGTGAAGCGGCGGTGCGGGGAAACACCATATATTTT.

This rearrangement joins TRBV7-9 to TRBJ2-7, with TRBD2 matching 11 bases. The germline V gene has CDR1 SEHNR and CDR2 FQNEAQ (reference sequence). The CDR3 totals 14 residues. Unmatched junction bases numbered 4, after V lost 4 bases and J lost 5 bases. CDR3: CASSSTSGIDEQYF. The CDR3 bases are TGTGCCAGCAGCTCGACTAGCGGGATCGACGAGCAGTACTTC.

The CDR3 region has the DNA TGCGCCAGCATAGCGGGGGGCAACACAGATACGCAGTATTTT. Translating gives CASIAGGNTDTQYF. This rearrangement joins TRBV5-1 to TRBJ2-3; 10 nucleotides align to TRBD2. Germline V gene sequence: CDR1 SGHRS, CDR2 YFSETQ. Losses at the gene ends were 6 bases for V and 2 bases for J; bases not matched to a gene: 3. CDR3 length: 14 amino acids.

This clone was found a few times. The genes are TRBV7-9 and TRBJ1-1; a possible D gene is TRBD1 (6 bases). V lost 1 base and J 5 bases, leaving 11 bases between the germline ends. The CDR3 is made up of 14 amino acids. Germline V gives CDR1 SEHNR, CDR2 FQNEAQ (reference sequence). CDR3 in DNA: TGTGCCAGCAGCTTAGAACAGGGTTGGACTGAAGCTTTCTTT. Its protein product is CASSLEQGWTEAFF.

This chain joins TRBV6-5 and TRBJ2-1, with D maybe TRBD2 (5 bases). Trimming removed 7 bases from V and 8 bases from J, with 15 bases in between. Germline loops: CDR1 MNHEY, CDR2 SVGAGI. The CDR3 spans 13 residues. CDR3 sequence reads: CASKDWGSDEQFF. The CDR3, as DNA: TGTGCCAGCAAGGACTGGGGAAGCGATGAGCAGTTCTTC.

The V and J genes are TRBV7-2 and TRBJ2-2, with 12 positions matching TRBD2. Germline-derived CDR1 and CDR2 are SGHTA and FQGNSA. This CDR3 has 15 amino acids. V lost 8 bases, J lost 6 bases, and 7 bases stayed unmatched. The CDR3 bases are TGTGCCAGCCATCCGGCTAGCGGGGGGGCCGGGGAGCTGTTTTTT. Encoded protein: CASHPASGGAGELFF.

Only a few counts were recorded for this clone. The V call is TRBV6-5, the J call TRBJ2-3; the D gene is possibly TRBD1 (6 bases). CDR1 and CDR2 (germline): MNHEY, SVGAGI. Trimming cost V 2 bases and J 4 bases, with 10 bases left between them. This CDR3 has 14 residues. CDR3 bases: TGTGCCAGCAGTTACACAGGGCGGGCAGATACGCAGTATTTT. Translation gives CASSYTGRADTQYF.

The rearrangement uses TRBV9 and TRBJ2-3; TRBD2 matches 9 bases. CDR3 length equals 17 residues. Germline V gives CDR1 SGDLS, CDR2 YYNGEE. Germline trimming cut 3 bases from V and 0 bases from J; bases unmatched to any gene: 8. CDR3 sequence (DNA): TGTGCCAGCAGCGCTGCGGGGACTAGCAGTAGCACAGATACGCAGTATTTT. It is translated as CASSAAGTSSSTDTQYF.

The chain recombines TRBV6-5 with TRBJ2-1; D remains ambiguous. This CDR3 comprises 11 residues. V was trimmed by 5 bases and J by 5 bases, leaving 4 bases between them. Germline lookup yields CDR1 MNHEY and CDR2 SVGAGI. The CDR3 sequence is CASSHNNEQFF. CDR3 bases: TGTGCCAGCAGTCACAACAATGAGCAGTTCTTC.

V gene TRBV19 combines with J gene TRBJ1-1, with a weak D call TRBD1 (5 bases). The germline CDR1 and CDR2 sequences are LNHDA and SQIVND (reference sequence). Trimming cost V 4 bases and J 4 bases, with 25 bases left between them. This CDR3 is 18 amino acids long. The chain's CDR3 is CASSTGLVRIAGGTEAFF. The DNA for the CDR3 is TGTGCCAGTAGTACGGGACTGGTCCGAATCGCGGGAGGCACTGAAGCTTTCTTT.

The chain joins TRBV6-5 to TRBJ2-1; D might be TRBD1 (5 bases). Looked up from germline, CDR1 is MNHEY and CDR2 is SVGAGI. The germline V and J ends were trimmed by 0 bases and 6 bases, with 12 bases remaining between them. This CDR3 is 15 amino acids long. CDR3 in DNA: TGTGCCAGCAGTTACTCGAATGCCAGGGTCAATGAGCAGTTCTTC. It yields the protein CASSYSNARVNEQFF.

The chain joins TRBV28 to TRBJ1-1, with D possibly matching TRBD1 (6 bases). Germline CDR1 MDHEN, CDR2 SYDVKM. The length of the CDR3 is 16 residues. The V and J ends lost 6 bases and 1 base respectively, with 18 bases between them. The CDR3 DNA reads as TGTGCCAGCAGCGACGGGACATCCCGCGGGAACACTGAAGCTTTCTTT. Protein: CASSDGTSRGNTEAFF.

The V and J genes are TRBV4-1 and TRBJ2-1; 10 bases agree with TRBD2. The V gene's germline CDR1 is MGHRA and CDR2 YSYEKL. The CDR3 runs 18 residues. Unmatched junction bases numbered 14, after V lost 4 bases and J lost 5 bases. This CDR3 reads CASSPLPTGTSVHNEQFF. The CDR3 coding sequence is TGCGCCAGCAGCCCGCTACCTACCGGGACTAGCGTCCACAATGAGCAGTTCTTC.